This record looks at one TCR beta chain sequence and its context. The data are from a study of blood T cell repertoires in COVID-19. Across the whole study: Samples taken during acute and convalescent COVID-19 were collected in the United States, Italy and Spain. T cells, B-cell-depleted T cells, or PBMCs supplied cDNA or gDNA.

Original analysis: Amplification from reference gene primers served as the basis for estimated nucleated cell counts. Sequencing used immunoSEQ multiplex PCR; TCRdb keeps in-frame clones, though not all of them. That table is the source of V, J and clone size, and D and trimming were worked out from the DNA. The sample yields roughly 700,000 clones, over 80% seen once. The sample consisted of peripheral blood. The TCR comes from a woman between 18 and 29 years old with acute or convalescent COVID-19.

DNA of the CDR3: TGTGCCAGCAGCCCGATTCCTGGACAGTCGAACACTGAAGCTTTCTTT. Encoded protein: CASSPIPGQSNTEAFF. The chain joins TRBV5-5 to TRBJ1-1; D possibly corresponds to TRBD1 (6 bases). Germline lookup yields CDR1 SGHKS and CDR2 YYEKEE (reference sequence). Trimming took off 4 bases at V and 1 base at J, with 17 bases between the two ends. The CDR3 sequence is 16 residues long.